A selection of T cell receptor beta chains follows, all from one sample in a study of T cell responses to AZD1222 COVID-19 vaccine. Here immunoSEQ multiplex PCR was the method, and the copy in TCRdb shows in-frame clones only, minus some. This sample has 55,000 to 70,000 clones, with 88% found just once. The sequences come from peripheral blood, collected on day 0 of AZD1222 vaccination. The receptors derive from an adult in good health. The CDR3 runs from the conserved cysteine through the conserved F or W. The order of the fields is V gene, J gene, D gene, clone size, CDR3 DNA, CDR3 protein. The D gene is left open where the match is weak. Some rows mark clone size as missing; the rest say once, few, many or name a class of expanded clone.

TRBV24-1,TRBJ2-7,-,-,TGTGCCACCAGTGATCCCAACCGACCCGGAGAGCAGTACTTC,CATSDPNRPGEQYF
TRBV10-3,TRBJ1-2,TRBD1,-,TGTGCCATCAGTACTCCGGGACAGGGCCCCTCTAACTATGGCTACACCTTC,CAISTPGQGPSNYGYTF
TRBV27,TRBJ1-1,-,-,TGTGCCAGCAGTTTATCGGGGGGCGCAACTGAAGCTTTCTTT,CASSLSGGATEAFF
TRBV5-1,TRBJ2-3,TRBD2,-,TGCGCCAGCAGCTTGGTGGCGGGAGGGCCATTGACAGATACGCAGTATTTT,CASSLVAGGPLTDTQYF
TRBV3-1/TRBV3-2,TRBJ1-5,TRBD1,-,TGTGCCAGCAGCCAAGATGGGCCAGGGGGTGTCCAGCCCCAGCATTTT,CASSQDGPGGVQPQHF
TRBV19,TRBJ1-5,-,-,TGTGCCAGTAGTATAGATAGGAGGCCTAGCAATCAGCCCCAGCATTTT,CASSIDRRPSNQPQHF
TRBV6-1,TRBJ2-7,-,-,TGTGCCAGCAGTGATTGGAGGGGGAGGTACGAGCAGTACTTC,CASSDWRGRYEQYF
TRBV7-9,TRBJ2-1,-,-,TGTGCCAGCAGCTTGGAGGGCGATGAGCAGTTCTTC,CASSLEGDEQFF
TRBV3-1/TRBV3-2,TRBJ2-1,-,once,TGTGCCAGCAGCCAAGATGGGGTCAGGGCCGGTGAGCAGTTCTTC,CASSQDGVRAGEQFF
TRBV5-6,TRBJ1-6,-,-,TGTGCCAGCACCCCTCGGACAGAGGTCTATAATTCACCCCTCCACTTT,CASTPRTEVYNSPLHF
TRBV4-1,TRBJ2-1,TRBD2,-,TGCGCCAGCAGCCCCAGCCTAGCGGGAGATTACAATGAGCAGTTCTTC,CASSPSLAGDYNEQFF
TRBV3-1/TRBV3-2,TRBJ2-1,TRBD2,-,TGTGCCAGCAGCCTTTCTCAACTAGCGGGAGTATCCAATGAGCAGTTCTTC,CASSLSQLAGVSNEQFF
TRBV7-9,TRBJ1-4,-,-,TGTGCCAGCAGCCAAAAGGGTAGAGGGAGGGGAGTTGAAAAACTGTTTTTT,CASSQKGRGRGVEKLFF
TRBV5-6,TRBJ2-1,-,-,TGTGCCAGCAGCTTGTTGACCGGGACCAACAATGAGCAGTTCTTC,CASSLLTGTNNEQFF
TRBV6-2/TRBV6-3,TRBJ2-1,TRBD2,-,TGTGCCAGCAGTACACCGGGACTAGCGGCGAATGAGCAGTTCTTC,CASSTPGLAANEQFF
TRBV7-2,TRBJ2-5,TRBD1,once,TGTGCCAGCAGCTTAGGACAGGGGGAGACCCAGTACTTC,CASSLGQGETQYF